This record concerns one TCR beta chain sequence. Its antigen is unknown. V dropped 2 bases and J dropped 0; count of bases not matched to a gene: 11. Germline lookup yields CDR1 SGHVS and CDR2 FQNEAQ. This CDR3 is 18 amino acids long. The data were obtained in a study of cytomegalovirus exposure and HLA in healthy donors. Overall study results and limits: Immune exposure information comprised only CMV serostatus. Accurate prediction of HLA-A and HLA-B alleles (for most subjects) was reportedly achieved from TCR beta sequences. Common viral pathogens seemed, in a later analysis, to connect with several of the most significant clusters.

PCR was performed using 60 Vbeta and 13 Jbeta primers. The repertoire was sequenced with immunoSEQ multiplex PCR; TCRdb's copy has only in-frame clones and lacks some. The sample gives about 120,000 clones, around 80% of which show up once; 1.4% to 1.5% is in the top ten. This chain joins TRBV7-8 and TRBJ2-3; 7 bases map to TRBD2. Sample: PBMCs. The receptor comes from a woman aged 18 to 35 in good health and CMV-seronegative. The chain's CDR3 is CASSLKGRARRSTDTQYF. CDR3 sequence (DNA): TGTGCCAGCAGCTTAAAAGGGAGGGCCCGCAGGAGCACAGATACGCAGTATTTT. The full variable domain, completed using reference TRBV7-8 and TRBJ2-3, is GAGVSQSPRYKVAKRGQDVALRCDPISGHVSLFWYQQALGQGPEFLTYFQNEAQLDKSGLPSDRFFAERPEGSVSTLKIQRTQQEDSAVYLCASSLKGRARRSTDTQYFGPGTRLTVL.